This is a list of T cell receptor beta chains from one sample in a study of cytomegalovirus exposure and HLA in healthy donors. Profiled with immunoSEQ multiplex PCR; TCRdb holds only in-frame clones, not every one. The sample records 150,000 or so clones, about four fifths being singletons. Sequencing input: PBMCs. These receptors were collected from a boy between 2 and 10 years old in good health and CMV-seronegative. The CDR3 runs from the conserved cysteine through the conserved F or W. Fields, in order: J gene, clone size, D gene, V gene, CDR3 DNA, CDR3 protein. D genes are given only for firm matches. A row's size may be missing; if present it is once, few, many or a size class.

TRBJ2-5,.,.,TRBV11-3,TGTGCCAGCAGCTTATTAGGACTATCTACCCAGTACTTC,CASSLLGLSTQYF
TRBJ1-3,.,.,TRBV5-1,TGCGCCAGCAGCCCCGAAGGACAGAGAAGAAACACCATATATTTT,CASSPEGQRRNTIYF
TRBJ2-7,.,TRBD2,TRBV11-3,TGTGCCAGCGGACTAGATGGCGAGCAGTACTTC,CASGLDGEQYF
TRBJ2-1,.,TRBD2,TRBV7-9,TGTGCCAGCAGCTCCCGCGGGGCTAGCGGGAGGTTGGGTGAAAATGAGCAGTTCTTC,CASSSRGASGRLGENEQFF
TRBJ2-7,.,TRBD2,TRBV29-1,TGCAGCGTTGCTAGCGGCTCCTACGAGCAGTACTTC,CSVASGSYEQYF
TRBJ1-5,few,.,TRBV28,TGTGCCAGCAGTCTCCCAGTCCCCCGGGAGGCCCAGCATTTT,CASSLPVPREAQHF
TRBJ2-7,.,.,TRBV4-1,TGCGCCAGCAGCCAGCCGGGTTCGTCTGTCGAGCAGTACTTC,CASSQPGSSVEQYF
TRBJ2-3,.,.,TRBV6-1,TGTGCCAGCAGTGAACAGGGGAGCACAGATACGCAGTATTTT,CASSEQGSTDTQYF
TRBJ1-1,.,TRBD1,TRBV12-5,TGTGCTAGTGTCCCGGACAGGGCGAACACTGAAGCTTTCTTT,CASVPDRANTEAFF
TRBJ2-7,.,.,TRBV7-9,TGTGCCAGCAGCTTACGGGCACAGGGTAGGAGCTACGAGCAGTACTTC,CASSLRAQGRSYEQYF
TRBJ2-7,.,TRBD1,TRBV12-5,TGTGCTAGTGGTTCTGGGGACAGGGTCTACGAGCAGTACTTC,CASGSGDRVYEQYF
TRBJ2-7,.,.,TRBV5-6,TGTGCCAGCACAAAAAGGGGAACGAGAACCTACGAGCAGTACTTC,CASTKRGTRTYEQYF
TRBJ1-3,.,.,TRBV4-1,TGCGCCAGCAGCCAATTAGGGAGTGCTGCGTCTGGAAACACCATATATTTT,CASSQLGSAASGNTIYF
TRBJ1-1,.,.,TRBV27,TGTGCCAGCACCCCATTGGCCTCAAACACTGAAGCTTTCTTT,CASTPLASNTEAFF
TRBJ2-1,.,.,TRBV5-1,TGCGCCAGCAGCTACTTGCAAGGACGGGACTACAATGAGCAGTTCTTC,CASSYLQGRDYNEQFF
TRBJ2-2,.,TRBD2,TRBV10-1,TGCGCCAGCAGCGTGAGCGGGAGAAGCGCCGGGGAGCTGTTTTTT,CASSVSGRSAGELFF
TRBJ1-5,.,.,TRBV5-6,TGTGCCAGCAGCTTGGCCGGGGGGTTCAATCAGCCCCAGCATTTT,CASSLAGGFNQPQHF
TRBJ2-2,.,.,TRBV19,TGTGCCAGCCGGGGCACCGGGGAGCTGTTTTTT,CASRGTGELFF
TRBJ2-3,.,TRBD2,TRBV5-4,TGTGCCAGCAGCTTTTACGGGAGGGTATCAGATACGCAGTATTTT,CASSFYGRVSDTQYF
TRBJ2-5,.,.,TRBV30,TGTGCCTGGAGTGGGGCGATCCCAGAGACCCAGTACTTC,CAWSGAIPETQYF
TRBJ2-7,.,.,TRBV5-5,TGTGCCAGCAGCCCAAACTACGAGCAGTACTTC,CASSPNYEQYF
TRBJ2-2,.,.,TRBV27,TGTGCCAGCAGTTTAGGAGGGTACACCGGGGAGCTGTTTTTT,CASSLGGYTGELFF
TRBJ2-1,.,TRBD2,TRBV14,TGTGCCAGCAGCCAGGGACTAAACAATGAGCAGTTCTTC,CASSQGLNNEQFF
TRBJ1-2,.,.,TRBV5-4,TGTGCCAGCAGCTTCGGGGTCGGGGGGCAGGTTGACTATGGCTACACCTTC,CASSFGVGGQVDYGYTF
TRBJ2-2,.,.,TRBV15,TGTGCCACCAGCAGACGTGAATTGAGGGTGGACACCGGGGAGCTGTTTTTT,CATSRRELRVDTGELFF
TRBJ2-3,.,.,TRBV10-3,TGTGCCATCAGTGAACCGGGAGGCACAGATACGCAGTATTTT,CAISEPGGTDTQYF
TRBJ2-2,.,.,TRBV5-1,TGCGCCAGCAGCCGTGCGGGGGCGGACACCGGGGAGCTGTTTTTT,CASSRAGADTGELFF
TRBJ1-1,.,.,TRBV5-1,TGCGCCAGCAGCCTAAGAGGGACACCTAACACTGAAGCTTTCTTT,CASSLRGTPNTEAFF
TRBJ1-1,few,.,TRBV12-5,TGTGCTAGTGGTTTGCTCGTCTCTGAAGCTTTCTTT,CASGLLVSEAFF
TRBJ1-5,once,TRBD1,TRBV12-5,TGTGCTAGTGGCTCTGGACAGGGGGCTCGCAATCAGCCCCAGCATTTT,CASGSGQGARNQPQHF
TRBJ2-7,once,TRBD1,TRBV5-1,TGCGCCAGCAGCCCCGGGACAGGACTATACGAGCAGTACTTC,CASSPGTGLYEQYF
TRBJ2-1,.,.,TRBV30,TGTGGCTTGGGGGGCTCCTACAATGAGCAGTTCTTC,CGLGGSYNEQFF
TRBJ2-3,.,TRBD2,TRBV7-3,TGTGCCAGCAGAGGGAGGGACCCGATGAGTCTATCGGATACGCAGTATTTT,CASRGRDPMSLSDTQYF
TRBJ1-1,few,.,TRBV10-3,TGTGCCATCAGTGAGTTAGAGAACACTGAAGCTTTCTTT,CAISELENTEAFF
TRBJ2-7,.,.,TRBV28,TGTGCCAGCAGTTTCCCCACAGGGAAGAACGAGCAGTACTTC,CASSFPTGKNEQYF
TRBJ2-2,.,TRBD2,TRBV10-1,TGCGCCAGCAGTGAGGGACTAGCGGAGCACACCGGGGAGCTGTTTTTT,CASSEGLAEHTGELFF
TRBJ2-3,.,TRBD2,TRBV6-1,TGTGCCAGCAGTGAAGCGACGCGGGAGGGCCTTTATTTT,CASSEATREGLYF
TRBJ1-1,.,TRBD1,TRBV6-1,TGTGCCAGCAGGCGGACAGGGGACACTGACGCTTTCTTT,CASRRTGDTDAFF
TRBJ2-7,.,.,TRBV19,TGTGCCAGTAGTATAGATCTTAAGGGGAAGCAGTACTTC,CASSIDLKGKQYF
TRBJ2-4,.,.,TRBV5-1,TGCGCCAGCAGTCCAGCGGGCCCCGAAGAAAACATTCAGTACTTC,CASSPAGPEENIQYF
TRBJ2-1,once,.,TRBV5-4,TGTGCCAGCAGCTTACTAGCTGCGAATGAGCAGTTCTTC,CASSLLAANEQFF
TRBJ2-7,.,.,TRBV12-5,TGTGCTAGTGGTTATGGGCCTGGGGGGAAAGGCTCCTACGAGCAGTACTTC,CASGYGPGGKGSYEQYF
TRBJ1-3,once,.,TRBV29-1,TGCAGCGTTGCTCTCTCTGGAAACACCATATATTTT,CSVALSGNTIYF
TRBJ1-3,few,.,TRBV5-4,TGTGCCAGCAGCCCCCCGGGAAACACCATATATTTT,CASSPPGNTIYF
TRBJ1-1,.,TRBD1,TRBV5-1,TGCGCCAGCAGCGCACGACAGGGGCCGAACACTGAAGCTTTCTTT,CASSARQGPNTEAFF
TRBJ1-1,.,.,TRBV4-1,TGCGCCAGCAGCCTCTCGGGGGAAGCTTTCTTT,CASSLSGEAFF
TRBJ2-5,.,.,TRBV7-9,TGTGCCAGCAGCTTCTTTATTTCGCCACGCACTCTAGAGACCCAGTACTTC,CASSFFISPRTLETQYF
TRBJ2-7,.,TRBD1,TRBV30,TGTGCCTGGAGTGTCCCCCCCCCACAGGGGGCCTACGAGCAGTACTTC,CAWSVPPPQGAYEQYF
TRBJ2-1,.,.,TRBV27,TGTGCCAGCAGTTTATGGTCCGGGAGTAGGGATGAGCAGTTCTTC,CASSLWSGSRDEQFF
TRBJ2-5,.,TRBD1,TRBV30,TGTGCCTGGAGTGTACCCCGACAGGGGGGAGAGACCCAGTACTTC,CAWSVPRQGGETQYF
TRBJ2-7,few,TRBD2,TRBV5-4,TGTGCCAGCAGACCCGGGGGGAGGGCACTAGCGGGCGGCGAGCAGTACTTC,CASRPGGRALAGGEQYF
TRBJ1-2,.,.,TRBV28,TGTGCCAGCAGTTCACGCAGGGTTGATGGCTACACCTTC,CASSSRRVDGYTF
TRBJ2-7,few,TRBD2,TRBV7-2,TGTGCCAGCAGCTCCATCGGGACTAGCGGTGCCGAGCAGTACTTC,CASSSIGTSGAEQYF
TRBJ1-2,few,.,TRBV7-9,TGTGCCAGCAGCTTAGGAGGAGCGGCGAACACCTTC,CASSLGGAANTF
TRBJ1-2,.,.,TRBV27,TGTGCCAGCAGTTTGGGCAGGTACGGCTATGGCTACACCTTC,CASSLGRYGYGYTF